A single TCR beta chain is shown here with its context. Its antigen remains undetermined. No base quality values were provided; no much bigger clone lies one nucleotide off. The entry originates in a study of cytomegalovirus exposure and HLA in healthy donors (dated by TCRdb to about 2017). As for the study more broadly: An earlier analysis of about 530 of the donors reported approximately 260 Gb of sequence data and 95 million to 120 million unique TCR beta sequences obtained from around 170 million T cells. The study aimed to test whether signatures of past pathogen exposure could be identified by cataloging public T cell receptors. Of the roughly 400 genotyped donors, around 81% fell in the genetic ancestry cluster associated with self-reported Caucasian donors. Four or five DR-DQ haplotypes were handled as single units for association and clustering because linkage in the cohort was strong. An early release that covered 640 HLA-typed donors contained approximately 300 gigabases of sequencing data and 75 million to 100 million unique TCR sequences. An earlier analysis of around 540 of the donors applied high-throughput TCR beta sequencing to assess whether each TCR beta V gene segment acted as functional or pseudogenic. Typing coverage varied by locus: roughly 629-630 donors for A, B, C, DRB1 and DQB1; roughly 520 for DQA1; about 570 for DPA1; roughly 450 for DPB1. A later genetic analysis took genome-wide SNP genotypes for about three fifths of the 666 donors and used that subset as a discovery cohort. A later analysis re-examined previously published TCR beta repertoires from around 670 donors and added high-resolution HLA genotyping to investigate patterns of TCR occurrence. Among roughly 400 genotyped donors of the cohort, an average of roughly 230,000 unique TCR beta nucleotide sequences was sequenced per donor, of which about 19% were non-productive. High-throughput TCR immunosequencing, statistical association of individual TCRs with disease status, and machine learning were combined to predict cytomegalovirus infection status. Alongside the repertoire data, information on donor age, sex, ethnicity and CMV serostatus was compiled. Both class I and class II loci were covered by HLA typing, at four-digit resolution. Rather than using new phenotypic data, the later analysis identified candidate immune exposures from TCR beta sequences and from how often those sequences occurred across donors. All discovery cohort repertoires had been generated using a single sequencing platform. Using immunosequencing, the study profiled T cell repertoires from some 670 subjects and related those repertoires to cytomegalovirus serostatus. Along with the approximately 620-subject first cohort, a separate validation cohort of over a hundred different subjects was used. On the study overall, not on this receptor specifically: In a later analysis, several top co-occurrence clusters were reported to appear linked to parvovirus B19, influenza, CMV and Epstein-Barr virus. Cytomegalovirus status was reported to be diagnosed by the classifier with high specificity and sensitivity in both the original and validation cohorts. The study gave a list of under 200 TCR beta chains associated with cytomegalovirus. Across donors, most TCR sequences were observed very rarely, whereas some public TCRs were present in many individuals. Some IMGT-functional V segments, including TRBV6-2 and TRBV6-3, could not be told apart with the 87-base-pair reads, so those segments were excluded. A cluster of highly shared sequence variants was judged likely to be a technical artifact of the sequencing pipeline. A later genetic analysis associated a missense DCLRE1C variant with V-gene and J-gene trimming of TCR beta chains, and an independent cohort replicated the association. Roughly uniform sequencing depth across donors was assumed in presence/absence analyses, although this assumption may not hold. HLA typing was unavailable for some donors at each locus, so association tests used only the typed subset. Correlated functional status among segregating V segments might be attributable to linkage disequilibrium, but an unknown experimental factor could not be ruled out. Broadly in line with IMGT annotations, most TCR beta V segments showed up in productive rearrangements about 87% or about 30% of the time in an earlier analysis of 450 to 750 of the donors. The authors suggested that the approach could potentially be extended to other disease states and immunological phenotypes. Seventeen rarely observed V segments, including chromosome 9 orphons, were excluded from the earlier analysis of several hundred of the donors because counts were too low. Only TCR beta chains were sequenced in this cohort, and the absence of alpha or paired-chain data limited detectable features. Three of the identified cytomegalovirus-associated TCR beta chains were confirmed in vitro to be specific for cytomegalovirus antigens. In a later analysis, HLA-associated TCR beta chains were found to be more clonally expanded and to have lower generation probabilities than equally common non-associated chains. According to a later genetic analysis, donors in an Asian-associated ancestry cluster had fewer N-insertions in productive TCRs than the approximately 710-donor mean. According to a later analysis, TCR association rates differed among HLA loci, with DRB1 alleles showing the most associated TCRs and HLA-C alleles showing the fewest. The only immune exposure information available for the cohort was CMV serostatus. A further reported finding was that TCR beta sequences accurately predicted the HLA-A and HLA-B alleles for most subjects in the first cohort. Most CMV-associated TCR beta chains appeared to be HLA-restricted in a later analysis, and the HLA associations seemed to be driven largely by CMV exposure. In a later analysis, around 15,000 TCR beta sequences were associated with specific HLA alleles at a false discovery rate of 0.05. Assigning TCR associations to individual alleles was difficult when HLA alleles, especially DR and DQ, strongly co-occurred.

After removal of 4 bases from V and 2 bases from J, the junction retains 13 bases not matched to a gene. The CDR3 starts with the cysteine, ends with the phenylalanine, and has 18 residues. The CDR3 DNA has 54 bases and is translated from base 1. CDR1 is given as MGHRA and CDR2 as YSYEKL, both from the germline V gene. The cohort consisted of 650 to 700 healthy bone marrow donors. At the time of sampling, every cohort member was nominally healthy, though immune exposures that went unrecorded were likely present. The donor was CMV seropositive and was included in the group of 300 or so seropositive cohort members. A peripheral blood sample was provided by each donor, and peripheral blood mononuclear cells were used for TCR beta sequencing. Genomic DNA was extracted from the blood cell samples with the Qiagen DNeasy Blood Extraction Kit. Library creation used the immunoSEQ multiplex PCR assay. For the multiplex PCR, a mixture combining 60 forward primers for TCR Vbeta segments and 13 reverse primers for TCR Jbeta segments was used. Amplification of the CDR3 region of rearranged TCR beta genes was performed with a multiplex PCR assay on genomic DNA. On the Illumina HiSeq System, the amplified TCR beta libraries were sequenced as 87-base-pair reads. Turning to the authors' computational methods: In a later analysis, some 80 million unique TCR beta chains were counted across the 650 to 750 repertoires, and roughly 9.9 million of these chains were shared by at least two donors. To remove PCR and sequencing errors, raw reads were error-corrected and collapsed into unique sequences using a nearest-neighbor algorithm that merged closely related sequences. V, D and J gene segments were assigned by aligning CDR3 sequences to IMGT reference sequences. Each retained sequence needed at least a six-nucleotide match to both a V gene segment and a J gene segment. Rearrangements were called productive when the CDR3 lacked stop codons and stayed in frame with V and J; all others were non-productive. CDR3 was defined by IMGT convention, running from the second conserved V-encoded cysteine to the conserved J-encoded phenylalanine. The earlier analysis of roughly 590 of the donors excluded any sequence lacking an unambiguous match to a single V gene segment. In an earlier analysis of several hundred of the donors, V segments were called functional above 56.7% productive rearrangements and were called segregating when the between-donor standard deviation exceeded 5%. A statistical classification framework was developed to diagnose cytomegalovirus status using the catalog of TCR beta chain sequences. A later analysis assigned V and J genes by comparing TCR nucleotide sequences with IMGT/GENE-DB human TR gene sequences. The TCRdist pipeline was used in a later analysis to assign CDR3 sequences and most-parsimonious VDJ recombination scenarios. In a later analysis, each TCR beta chain was defined by its CDR3 amino acid sequence together with its V-gene family, and reads without a unique V-gene family were excluded. To address suspected cross-contamination and a sequencing artifact, a later analysis removed 592 highly shared, low-generation-probability nucleotide sequences. In a later analysis, a clonal expansion index for each public chain was calculated from normalized within-repertoire ranks of inferred template counts. In a later analysis, generation probabilities were computed using a VDJ recombination model fitted to out-of-frame rearrangements, and the results were checked against IGoR. In a later analysis, TCR-TCR, TCR-HLA and TCR-CMV co-occurrence was scored with hypergeometric tests, and a repertoire-size bias correction was applied to TCR pairs. To estimate false discovery rates, a later analysis permuted the HLA or CMV assignments 20 times. In a later analysis, co-occurring TCRs were grouped with DBSCAN, and TCRdist sequence similarity was added when clustering was performed within HLA-allele-positive subsets. For co-occurrence clustering, repertoires with fewer than 30,000 or more than 120,000 public chains were excluded, along with five repertoires with anomalous nucleotide sharing. TCRdb mirrors the immuneACCESS table, restricted to in-frame sequences. Some clones are absent from its copies; in checked studies, under half trace to an unresolved V gene, and the reason for the others is unknown. The V and J calls and clone size were taken over from that table, and D and trimming were inferred from the DNA. Counted in this sample were approximately 99,000 clones; 75% to 85% of them appeared once. About 3.6% of the sample comes from the top ten.

The sequencing input was PBMCs. The sequence was obtained from a male donor in good health and CMV-seropositive. The rearranged chain carries TRBV4-1 and TRBJ2-5; TRBD2 aligns with 10 central bases. The DNA sequence reads TGCGCCAGCAGCCGCAGGGCTAGCGGGGGCCAACCTCAAGAGACCCAGTACTTC. It encodes CASSRRASGGQPQETQYF.